Following are 10 T cell receptor beta chains from one sample sequenced in a study of OX40 agonist ivuxolimab in advanced cancers. Assay: immunoSEQ multiplex PCR; the TCRdb copy retains only in-frame clones and omits some. Counted here are fewer than 65,000 clones, about 89% occurring once; the ten biggest clones make up more than 4.5%. Material: CD4+ or CD8+ T cells sorted from blood, obtained in a trial of the OX40 agonist ivuxolimab. The receptor set was obtained from an adult with an advanced solid tumor such as melanoma, head and neck, liver or kidney cancer.

This chain joins TRBV18 and TRBJ2-2; tentative D call: TRBD1 (6 bases). The CDR3 has 17 amino acids. Germline CDR1 is KGHSH and CDR2 is LQKENI. V dropped 3 bases and J dropped 3 bases, with 17 bases sitting between them. The CDR3 spells CASSPNGQLKYTGELFF. CDR3 DNA: TGTGCCAGCTCACCCAATGGACAGCTCAAATACACCGGGGAGCTGTTTTTT.

This rearrangement joins TRBV11-2 to TRBJ1-6, with D hard to call. This CDR3 region has 13 residues. Germline lookup yields CDR1 SGHAT and CDR2 FQNNGV. With 6 bases removed from V and 8 bases from J, the gap between germline ends came to 11 bases. CDR3 residues: CASSSRRDSPLHF. The CDR3 DNA is TGTGCCAGCAGTTCGCGTAGGGATTCACCCCTCCACTTT.

This chain links TRBV4-3 with TRBJ1-1, with D possibly matching TRBD1 (6 bases). The CDR3 extends over 15 amino acids. Germline CDR1 and CDR2: LGHNA and YSLEER. V lost 0 bases to trimming and J lost 3 bases, with 11 bases between them. The CDR3, as DNA: TGCGCCAGCAGCCAAGATAACAGGGAATACACTGAAGCTTTCTTT. Its translation: CASSQDNREYTEAFF.

The gene calls are TRBV7-9 and TRBJ2-5; D unresolved. V lost 0 bases and J lost 5, with 7 bases in between. CDR1 is SEHNR and CDR2 is FQNEAQ in the germline V gene (reference sequence). The length of the CDR3 is 13 residues. This CDR3 reads CASSLAGDETQYF. CDR3 DNA: TGTGCCAGCAGCTTAGCTGGGGATGAGACCCAGTACTTC.

The CDR3, as DNA: TGTGCCAGCAGCTGGGACCGCTACAATGAGCAGTTCTTC. Amino acid sequence: CASSWDRYNEQFF. The genes are TRBV7-9 and TRBJ2-1; D is perhaps TRBD1 or TRBD2 (5 bases each). The ends were cut back, 4 bases at V and 3 bases at J, with 7 bases in the middle. The CDR3 runs to 13 residues. Germline lookup yields CDR1 SEHNR and CDR2 FQNEAQ (reference sequence). The variable domain in full, completed from reference TRBV7-9 and TRBJ2-1, reads DTGVSQNPRHKITKRGQNVTFRCDPISEHNRLYWYRQTLGQGPEFLTYFQNEAQLEKSRLLSDRFSAERPKGSFSTLEIQRTEQGDSAMYLCASSWDRYNEQFFGPGTRLTVL.

This clone has only a few counts. The CDR3 sequence is CASSGLGPAGYEQYF. In DNA, the CDR3 is TGTGCCAGCAGTGGCCTGGGACCGGCTGGGTACGAGCAGTACTTC. This chain uses TRBV2 with TRBJ2-7; perhaps D is TRBD1 or TRBD2 (5 bases each). Germline V gene data show CDR1 as SNHLY and CDR2 as FYNNEI. V was trimmed by 4 bases and J by 4 bases, leaving 17 bases between them. This CDR3 is 15 amino acids long.

The V and J genes are TRBV6-5 and TRBJ2-5, with TRBD1 identical over 8 bases. Germline lookup yields CDR1 MNHEY and CDR2 SVGAGI. V lost 0 bases, J lost 8 bases, and 5 bases stayed unmatched. This CDR3 has 14 residues. As DNA, the CDR3 is TGTGCCAGCAGTTACTCTCCAGGGGGCTATACCCAGTACTTC. Translating gives CASSYSPGGYTQYF.

This clone was counted a few times. The V gene is TRBV7-9, the J gene TRBJ2-6; D is possibly TRBD1 (5 bases). V was clipped by 5 bases and J by 2 bases, with 13 bases between them. The germline V gene encodes CDR1 SEHNR and CDR2 FQNEAQ (reference sequence). This CDR3 comprises 16 residues. The CDR3 sequence: CASSDRQSAGANVLTF. The DNA for the CDR3 is TGTGCCAGCAGCGACCGACAGTCCGCTGGGGCCAACGTCCTGACTTTC.

With regard to this clone: Germline and junction disagree at one end, which may indicate a read error. Other DNA sequences in this specimen translate into the identical CDR3. The chain has TRBV6-5 and TRBJ1-6; D remains ambiguous. From germline, CDR1 is MNHEY and CDR2 SVGAGI. This CDR3 comprises 15 residues. The CDR3 region is CASSWGSSYNSPLHF. The CDR3 nucleotides read TGTGCCAGCAGTTGGGGTAGCTCCTATAATTCACCTCTCCACTTT.

V gene TRBV28 combines with J gene TRBJ1-2, with D tentatively TRBD1 (5 bases). V was pared by 7 bases and J by 5 bases, with 14 bases between. Germline V gene data show CDR1 as MDHEN and CDR2 as SYDVKM. The CDR3 spans 13 residues. CDR3 in DNA: TGTGCCAGCACCCTGACAGAAGCTTATGGCTACACCTTC. Translation: CASTLTEAYGYTF.